The next 21 T cell receptor beta chains were all read from a single sample in a study of cytomegalovirus exposure and HLA in healthy donors. The PCR employed 60 Vbeta primers together with 13 Jbeta primers. Profiling relied on immunoSEQ multiplex PCR, and the TCRdb table lists in-frame clones only, not all of them. The sample consists of about 150,000 clones, approximately 78% of them appearing once. Material: PBMCs. These receptors all come from a middle-aged woman in good health and CMV-seropositive.

This chain's CDR3 is CASSLGRGGRDEQYF. Here the CDR3 DNA reads TGCGCCAGCAGCTTGGGCCGCGGGGGGAGGGACGAGCAGTACTTC. This sequence joins TRBV5-1 and TRBJ2-7; 8 bases agree with TRBD2. This CDR3 has 15 amino acids. V gave up 0 bases and J gave up 5 bases; unmatched junction bases: 7. Germline CDR1 is SGHRS and CDR2 is YFSETQ. The full variable domain, in which reference TRBV5-1 and TRBJ2-7 provide the parts outside the CDR3, is KAGVTQTPRYLIKTRGQQVTLSCSPISGHRSVSWYQQTPGQGLQFLFEYFSETQRNKGNFPGRFSGRQFSNSRSEMNVSTLELGDSALYLCASSLGRGGRDEQYFGPGTRLTVT.

This clone showed up just once. CDR3: CASSHKGTSGGDYYEQYF. The DNA of the CDR3 is TGTGCCAGCAGCCACAAAGGGACTAGCGGGGGAGATTACTACGAGCAGTACTTC. The chain joins TRBV14 to TRBJ2-7; 14 nucleotides match TRBD2. The length of the CDR3 is 18 residues. Unmatched junction bases numbered 10, after V lost 3 bases and J lost 3 bases. CDR1 and CDR2 (germline): SGHDN, FVKESK.

This rearrangement joins TRBV7-3 to TRBJ2-2; 10 nucleotides align to TRBD2. V dropped 2 bases and J dropped 5; count of bases not matched to a gene: 2. Germline loops: CDR1 SGHTA, CDR2 FQGTGA. The CDR3 has 15 residues. This chain's CDR3 is CASSLVAGGTGELFF. CDR3 bases: TGTGCCAGCAGCTTAGTAGCGGGAGGAACCGGGGAGCTGTTTTTT.

The rearrangement joins TRBV20-1 to TRBJ2-7; possibly TRBD1 for D (5 bases). The CDR3 is 11 amino acids. V lost 6 bases and J 3 bases, leaving 9 bases between the germline ends. Germline V gene data show CDR1 as DFQATT and CDR2 as SNEGSKA (reference sequence). CDR3 region: CSAADNYEQYF. The CDR3 DNA reads as TGCAGTGCGGCGGACAACTACGAGCAGTACTTC.

With regard to this clone: The same CDR3 is also encoded by other DNA sequences in this sample. The chain recombines TRBV10-3 with TRBJ2-1, with TRBD2 matching 10 bases. Germline CDR1 ENHRY, CDR2 SYGVKD. The CDR3 has 18 amino acids. Losses at the gene ends were 7 bases for V and 0 bases for J; bases not matched to a gene: 12. The CDR3: CAITRTSGGSSSYNEQFF. CDR3 bases: TGTGCCATCACCCGGACTAGCGGCGGGTCGAGCTCCTACAATGAGCAGTTCTTC.

This clone came up a few times. The chain's CDR3 is CASSPGGTEAFF. CDR3 sequence (DNA): TGTGCCAGCAGCCCAGGGGGCACTGAAGCTTTCTTT. The gene calls are TRBV5-6 and TRBJ1-1; 7 bases agree with TRBD1. The germline V gene has CDR1 SGHDT and CDR2 YYEEEE. V dropped 4 bases and J dropped 4; count of bases not matched to a gene: 1. The CDR3 has 12 residues. Looking up the rest from reference TRBV5-6 and TRBJ1-1 gives the full variable domain: DAGVTQSPTHLIKTRGQQVTLRCSPKSGHDTVSWYQQALGQGPQFIFQYYEEEERQRGNFPDRFSGHQFPNYSSELNVNALLLGDSALYLCASSPGGTEAFFGQGTRLTVV.

This chain connects TRBV14 to TRBJ2-7; 7 bases agree with TRBD2. The CDR3 sequence is 15 residues long. With 4 bases clipped from V and 3 bases from J, the junction kept 9 bases outside the gene matches. CDR1 is SGHDN, CDR2 FVKESK, per germline. This CDR3 reads CASSPRTSFHYEQYF. As DNA, the CDR3 is TGTGCCAGCAGCCCCCGGACTAGTTTCCACTACGAGCAGTACTTC.

The V and J genes are TRBV5-8 and TRBJ1-3, with a possible D match to TRBD1 (5 bases). This CDR3 spans 18 amino acids. The V gene's germline CDR1 is SGHTS and CDR2 YDEGEE. V was pared by 1 base and J by 0 bases, with 17 bases between. CDR3 sequence: CASSLIGGTGHSGNTIYF. The CDR3, as DNA: TGTGCCAGCAGCTTGATTGGGGGGACCGGCCACTCTGGAAACACCATATATTTT.

A note on this clone: A junction end diverges from the germline sequence, so it may reflect a read error. The chain uses TRBV6-1 and TRBJ1-6, with D unresolved. This CDR3 comprises 16 residues. Germline CDR1 and CDR2: MNHNS and SASEGT. Here the CDR3 DNA reads TGTGCCAGCAGTGAAGCCTGGACTTCCTCTAATTCACCCCTCCACTTT. It specifies CASSEAWTSSNSPLHF.

The chain links TRBV28 to TRBJ2-3; 8 bases are shared with TRBD1. The CDR3 spans 17 residues. J lost 6 bases, V lost 1 base, and 12 bases had no gene match. In germline, CDR1 is MDHEN, CDR2 SYDVKM. DNA for the CDR3: TGTGCCAGCAGTTTATCCCCCGGGCAGGGGGCTAGGGATACGCAGTATTTT. As protein: CASSLSPGQGARDTQYF.

The genes are TRBV27 and TRBJ2-2, with no clear D. With 8 bases removed from V and 2 bases from J, the gap between germline ends came to 6 bases. Germline-derived CDR1 and CDR2 are MNHEY and SMNVEV (reference sequence). This CDR3 is built from 12 residues. The DNA of the CDR3 is TGTGCCAGCCGGTCAAACACCGGGGAGCTGTTTTTT. This encodes CASRSNTGELFF.

The sample holds a few counts of this clone. The V and J genes are TRBV18 and TRBJ2-5, with D uncertain. The tail of the sequence fits TRBJ2-7 better, so the J call may be wrong. CDR1 is KGHSH and CDR2 is LQKENI in the germline V gene. The CDR3 is 15 amino acids. The CDR3 protein is CASSPEPPFNYEQYF. The CDR3, as DNA: TGTGCCAGCTCACCTGAGCCGCCCTTTAACTACGAGCAGTACTTC.

The chain is built from TRBV7-9 and TRBJ2-7, with 11 bases matching TRBD1. The CDR3 has 17 amino acids. J was trimmed by 7 bases and V by 0 bases; bases with no gene match: 11. Germline V CDR1 and CDR2: SEHNR, FQNEAQ (reference sequence). CDR3 amino acids: CASSLADSGQGAWEQYF. The CDR3 DNA reads TGTGCCAGCAGCTTAGCGGATAGCGGACAGGGGGCATGGGAGCAGTACTTC.

The V and J genes are TRBV29-1 and TRBJ2-5; 9 bases line up with TRBD2. Trimming took 4 bases from V and 2 from J; bases not matched to a gene: 8. This CDR3 is built from 15 residues. Germline lookup yields CDR1 SQVTM and CDR2 ANQGSEA. The CDR3, as DNA: TGCAGCGTTGTATACGCGGGAGGGTTACAAGAGACCCAGTACTTC. Protein product: CSVVYAGGLQETQYF.

The rearrangement links TRBV5-6 to TRBJ1-2; no clear D gene. Trimming removed 3 bases at V and 1 base at J, with 10 bases between. Germline V gives CDR1 SGHDT, CDR2 YYEEEE. CDR3 length: 14 residues. As DNA, the CDR3 is TGTGCCAGCAGCTCGTTGAGATTTAACTATGGCTACACCTTC. It is translated as CASSSLRFNYGYTF.

The chain combines TRBV4-2 with TRBJ2-1; D perhaps matches TRBD2 (5 bases). The germline V gene encodes CDR1 LGHNA and CDR2 YNFKEQ. This CDR3 is 18 amino acids long. V dropped 0 bases and J dropped 6 bases, with 21 bases sitting between them. In DNA, the CDR3 is TGTGCCAGCAGCCAAGAGTCACGAGGGCCTACGAGAGGCAATGAGCAGTTCTTC. It codes for CASSQESRGPTRGNEQFF.

A single count supports this clone. This chain uses TRBV7-6 with TRBJ2-1; 14 nucleotides line up with TRBD2. J gave up 13 bases and V 5 bases, and 7 bases lay outside the gene matches. This CDR3 comprises 14 residues. Germline V gene lookup returns CDR1 SGHVS and CDR2 FNYEAQ. The CDR3 nucleotides are TGTGCCAGCAGCCTGGGACTAGCGGGGGATTCTCAGTTCTTC. This sequence encodes CASSLGLAGDSQFF.

This chain joins TRBV7-9 and TRBJ2-3, with D possibly TRBD2 on 6 matching bases. This CDR3 has 15 residues. Germline-derived CDR1 and CDR2 are SEHNR and FQNEAQ (reference sequence). Deletions cut 2 bases from V and 10 bases from J, with 19 bases between. CDR3 region: CASSLSLGGLWAQYF. The CDR3 DNA is TGTGCCAGCAGCTTATCCCTGGGGGGTCTCTGGGCGCAGTATTTT.

J is TRBJ1-4 and V is TRBV7-9; TRBD1 might be the D (5 bases). Looked up from germline, CDR1 is SEHNR and CDR2 is FQNEAQ (reference sequence). V lost 5 bases and J 4 bases, leaving 8 bases between the germline ends. The CDR3 sequence is 13 residues long. The DNA of the CDR3 is TGTGCCAGCAGCCAGGGCGGTAATGAAAAACTGTTTTTT. Protein: CASSQGGNEKLFF.

The V gene is TRBV19, the J gene TRBJ1-4; 9 bases are shared with TRBD1. This CDR3 region has 14 residues. Trimming at V came to 7 bases and at J to 5 bases, leaving 5 bases not matched to a gene. Germline lookup yields CDR1 LNHDA and CDR2 SQIVND (reference sequence). The CDR3 nucleotides are TGTGCCAGTACCCTGACAGGGGGAAATGAAAAACTGTTTTTT. Translated, it gives CASTLTGGNEKLFF.

CDR3 bases: TGTGCCAGCAGCAGACAGGGTATCAACTATGGCTACACCTTC. This codes for CASSRQGINYGYTF. The J gene is TRBJ1-2, the V gene TRBV7-2; 7 bases align to TRBD1. The V gene end was trimmed by 5 bases and the J gene end by 2 bases; junction bases not matched to a gene: 5. The length of the CDR3 is 14 residues. Per the germline V gene, CDR1 is SGHTA and CDR2 is FQGNSA.